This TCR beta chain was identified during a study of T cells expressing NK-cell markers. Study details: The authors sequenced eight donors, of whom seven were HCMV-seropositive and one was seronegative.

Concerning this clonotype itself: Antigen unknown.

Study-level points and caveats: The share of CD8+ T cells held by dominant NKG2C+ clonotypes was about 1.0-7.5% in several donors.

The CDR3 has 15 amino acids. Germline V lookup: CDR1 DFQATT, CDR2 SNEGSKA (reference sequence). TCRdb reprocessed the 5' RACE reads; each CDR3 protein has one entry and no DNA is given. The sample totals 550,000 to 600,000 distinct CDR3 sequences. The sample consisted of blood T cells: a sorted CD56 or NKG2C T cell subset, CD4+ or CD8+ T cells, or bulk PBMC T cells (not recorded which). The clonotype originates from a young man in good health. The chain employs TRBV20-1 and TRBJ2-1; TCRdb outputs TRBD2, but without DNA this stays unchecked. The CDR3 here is CSATGWGLVFNEQFF.